This entry features one TCR beta chain sequence. Germline lookup yields CDR1 LGHNA and CDR2 YNFKEQ. The V and J ends lost 0 bases and 3 bases, in that order; junction bases with no gene match: 18. CDR3 length: 20 residues. This sample is drawn from a study of blood T cell repertoires in COVID-19. Study details: Some COVID-19 samples were acute and others convalescent; all came from the United States, Italy and Spain.

Original processing notes: It was from reference gene primer amplification that nucleated cell counts were estimated. Assay used: immunoSEQ multiplex PCR; TCRdb lists only in-frame clones, some missing. The DNA was the basis for D and trimming; V, J and clone size are from that table. Of under 250,000 clones in the sample, about nine tenths were seen once. This TCR derives from a man aged 60 to 69 who had recovered from COVID-19. The gene calls are TRBV4-2 and TRBJ1-2, with TRBD1 matching over 8 bases. Material: peripheral blood. CDR3 in DNA: TGTGCCAGCAGCCAAGAAATGGGGACAGGCAACCCCTTATTAGACTATGGCTACACCTTC. Its translation is CASSQEMGTGNPLLDYGYTF.